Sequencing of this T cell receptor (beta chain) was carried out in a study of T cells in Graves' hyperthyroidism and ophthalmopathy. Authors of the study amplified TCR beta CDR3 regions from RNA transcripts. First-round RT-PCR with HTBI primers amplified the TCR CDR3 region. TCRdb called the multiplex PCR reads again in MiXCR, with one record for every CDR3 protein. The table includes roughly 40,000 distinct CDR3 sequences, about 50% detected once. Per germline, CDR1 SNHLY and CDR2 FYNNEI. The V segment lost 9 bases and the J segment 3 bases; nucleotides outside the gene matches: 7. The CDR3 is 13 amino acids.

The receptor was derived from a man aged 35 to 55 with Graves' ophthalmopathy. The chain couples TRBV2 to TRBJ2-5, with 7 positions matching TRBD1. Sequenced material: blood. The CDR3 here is CARGGQGEETQYF. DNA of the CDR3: TGTGCCAGAGGTGGTCAGGGGGAAGAGACCCAGTACTTC.